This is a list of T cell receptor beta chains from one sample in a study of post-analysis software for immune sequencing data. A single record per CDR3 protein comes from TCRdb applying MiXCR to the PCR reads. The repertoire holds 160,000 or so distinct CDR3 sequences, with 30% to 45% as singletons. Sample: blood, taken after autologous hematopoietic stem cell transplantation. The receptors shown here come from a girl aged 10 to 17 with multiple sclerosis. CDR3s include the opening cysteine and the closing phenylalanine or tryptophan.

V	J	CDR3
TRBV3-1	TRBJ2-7	CASSQAGLAHYEQYF
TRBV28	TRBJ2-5	CASSSPGYSFEKYF
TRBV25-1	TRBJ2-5	CASSGTSGTRETQYF
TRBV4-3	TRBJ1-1	CASSQVGPHLGQGNTEAFF
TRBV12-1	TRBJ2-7	CASSSFEGRDRGRHEQYF
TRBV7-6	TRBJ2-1	CASSLGSLRDPVYNEQFF
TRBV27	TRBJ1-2	CASGGQAGYTF
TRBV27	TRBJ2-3	CASSLSGQREDIKADTQYF
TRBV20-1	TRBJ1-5	CSARGPRGSQPQHF
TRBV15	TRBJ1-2	CATSDGTTYGYTF
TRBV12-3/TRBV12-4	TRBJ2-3	CASSSLDTQYF
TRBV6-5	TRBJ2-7	CASSSPSPFSYEQYF
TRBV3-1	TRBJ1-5	CASSQGGGRDQPQHF
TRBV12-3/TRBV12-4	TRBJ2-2	CASSLKPTGELFF
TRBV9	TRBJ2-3	CASSPSGGDTQYF
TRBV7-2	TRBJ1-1	CASSLESLRGGAFF
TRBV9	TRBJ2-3	CASSVTGLAADTQYF
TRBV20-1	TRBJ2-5	CSAPIVEETQYF
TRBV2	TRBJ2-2	CASSEGTTNTGELFF
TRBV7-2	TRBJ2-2	CASSSPTPGLAGGELFF
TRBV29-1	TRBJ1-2	CSVEGRDGYTF
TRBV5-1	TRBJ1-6	CASSGDREGTSNSPLHF
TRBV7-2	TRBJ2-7	CASQREATTSYEQYF
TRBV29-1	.	CSVGNWGRGQYF
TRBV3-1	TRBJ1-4	CASSPGPLANEKLFF
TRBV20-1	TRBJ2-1	CSARTSGGHNEQFF
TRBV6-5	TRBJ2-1	CASSYSGLARDNEQFF
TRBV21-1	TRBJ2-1	CASSPPVRDRVYNEQFF
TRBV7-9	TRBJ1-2	CASRQVYSDGYTF
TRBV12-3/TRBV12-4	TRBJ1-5	CASSPEAGAQPQHF
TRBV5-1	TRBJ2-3	CASRTSGRPDTRYF
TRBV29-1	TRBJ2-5	CSGGKQGMGETQYF
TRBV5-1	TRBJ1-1	CASATGVENTEAFF
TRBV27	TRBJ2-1	CATTRLVSGKYNEQFF
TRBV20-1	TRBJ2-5	CSASRWGQETQYF
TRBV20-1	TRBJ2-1	CSTGLQGNEQFF
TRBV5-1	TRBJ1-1	CASSGGVPNTEAFF
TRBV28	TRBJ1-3	CASSFSRGNTIYF
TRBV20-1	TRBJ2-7	CSATGTGSWYEQYF
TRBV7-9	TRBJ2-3	CASSPRQQSSTDTQYF
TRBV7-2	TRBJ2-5	CASSSLGRVTRETQYF
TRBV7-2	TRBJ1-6	CASSSRLGALHF
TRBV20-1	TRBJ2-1	CSVKILGGGLYNEQFF
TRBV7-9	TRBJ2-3	CASSLGGVTDTQYF
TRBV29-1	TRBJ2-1	CSVERDSYNEQFF
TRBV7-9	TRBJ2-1	CASSLSEQGVNEQFF
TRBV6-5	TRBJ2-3	CASSYMLAGSTDTQYF
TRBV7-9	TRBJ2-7	CASSLTDTFYEQYF
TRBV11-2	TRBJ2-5	CASSQSAQGAETQYF
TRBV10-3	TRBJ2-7	CAISEKRLGDGREQYF
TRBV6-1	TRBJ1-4	CASSGSRFEKLFF
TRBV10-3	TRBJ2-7	CAISESRGPGVFDEQYF
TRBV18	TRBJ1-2	CASSPATGTNYGYTF
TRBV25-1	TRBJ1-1	CASGVGAGTEAFF
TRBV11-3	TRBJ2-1	CASSRAGGSNEQFF
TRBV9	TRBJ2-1	CASSGPGLAASSYNEQFF
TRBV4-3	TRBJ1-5	CASRAPQESGPQHF
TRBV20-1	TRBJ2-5	CSARSPGRAGAQETQYF
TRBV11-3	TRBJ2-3	CASSPPGTSGDTQYF
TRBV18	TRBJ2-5	CASSPMETQYF